One and the same sample provided the 26 T cell receptor beta chains below, sequenced in a study of blood T cells in healthy people across ages. Next came a second PCR, run for roughly 6 to 11 cycles, which used a sample-barcoded 5' primer along with a J-beta primer mix. MiXCR was run by TCRdb on the 5' RACE reads, yielding one entry per CDR3 protein. The data contain fewer than 2,000,000 distinct CDR3 sequences, roughly 32% of them seen just once; the ten biggest clones take up approximately 10%. The material sequenced was blood. The receptors here all came from a woman aged 30 to 39 in good health.

V gene TRBV10-3 combines with J gene TRBJ2-3; TRBD1 aligns across 7 bases. CDR1 is ENHRY, CDR2 SYGVKD, per germline. This CDR3 region has 16 residues. Trimming at V came to 4 bases and at J to 3 bases, leaving 10 bases not matched to a gene. The CDR3 DNA is TGTGCCATCAGTGTGAAACAGGGGCTTGTGACAGATACGCAGTATTTT. Amino acids: CAISVKQGLVTDTQYF.

The chain employs TRBV5-1 and TRBJ1-2, with TRBD1 identical over 7 bases. Germline loops: CDR1 SGHRS, CDR2 YFSETQ. The CDR3 is 14 amino acids. The V segment lost 4 bases and the J segment 8 bases; nucleotides outside the gene matches: 11. The CDR3 sequence: CASSGLQGTDGYTF. The CDR3, as DNA: TGCGCCAGCAGCGGCCTACAGGGGACTGACGGCTACACCTTC.

The J gene is TRBJ1-1, the V gene TRBV15; D call uncertain. Germline V gives CDR1 LNHNV, CDR2 YYDKDF (reference sequence). Trimming cost V 1 base and J 6 bases, with 15 bases left between them. This CDR3 region has 15 residues. DNA of the CDR3: TGTGCCACCAGCAGAGGCCGGGCGATCGGGTCTGAAGCTTTCTTT. This encodes CATSRGRAIGSEAFF.

The J gene is TRBJ1-5, the V gene TRBV24-1; D is uncertain. The CDR3 consists of 15 residues. The V gene's germline CDR1 is KGHDR and CDR2 SFDVKD. Between the trimmed V and J ends, which lost 2 bases and 1 base, there was a span of 8 bases. CDR3 in amino acids: CATSDSQGSNQPQHF. The CDR3 DNA sequence: TGTGCCACCAGTGATTCCCAAGGAAGCAATCAGCCCCAGCATTTT.

The J gene is TRBJ2-1, the V gene TRBV7-7; TRBD2 matches at 11 bases. The ends lost 5 bases at V and 2 bases at J; junction bases unmatched: 5. This CDR3 has 16 residues. The germline gives CDR1 SSHAT, CDR2 FNYEAQ (reference sequence). The CDR3 sequence: CASSALAGGAYNEQFF. CDR3 sequence (DNA): TGTGCCAGCAGCGCTCTAGCGGGAGGCGCCTACAATGAGCAGTTCTTC.

The chain carries TRBV4-1 and TRBJ1-3, with 10 bases that match TRBD1. Germline lookup yields CDR1 MGHRA and CDR2 YSYEKL. CDR3 length: 18 amino acids. The V and J ends lost 3 bases and 0 bases, in that order; junction bases with no gene match: 8. The CDR3 loop reads CASSQGRGQGSSGNTIYF. CDR3 sequence (DNA): TGCGCCAGCAGCCAGGGACGGGGACAGGGGAGCTCTGGAAACACCATATATTTT.

This chain links TRBV28 with TRBJ2-1, with TRBD2 matching 14 bases. V dropped 6 bases and J dropped 3; count of bases not matched to a gene: 10. CDR1 is MDHEN and CDR2 is SYDVKM in the germline V gene. There are 18 residues in the CDR3. CDR3 DNA sequence: TGTGCCAGCAGCCTGACTAGCGGGAGGGCCTCGATCTACAATGAGCAGTTCTTC. It specifies CASSLTSGRASIYNEQFF.

This clonotype was recorded a few times. The gene calls are TRBV27 and TRBJ1-1, with D possibly matching TRBD1 (5 bases). Germline V lookup: CDR1 MNHEY, CDR2 SMNVEV (reference sequence). The length of the CDR3 is 15 residues. V was shortened by 0 bases and J by 2 bases, with 10 bases between the two germline ends. The CDR3 DNA is TGTGCCAGCAGTTTATCGGGGGGTCAAAACACTGAAGCTTTCTTT. This sequence encodes CASSLSGGQNTEAFF.

This clonotype was observed many times. Written as DNA, the CDR3 is TGTGCCAGCAGTAAGGGACAGGGGGCTTACGAGCAGTACTTC. Its protein product is CASSKGQGAYEQYF. V usage is TRBV21-1 and J usage is TRBJ2-7; the table's D call of TRBD1 was not tested on the DNA. TRBV21-1 is flagged as a pseudogene. CDR3 size: 14 residues.

V and J are TRBV20-1 and TRBJ2-3, with 15 bases aligning to TRBD2. Trimming cost V 5 bases and J 8 bases; bases outside gene matches: 14. In germline, CDR1 is DFQATT, CDR2 SNEGSKA (reference sequence). This CDR3 has 17 amino acids. For the CDR3, the DNA is TGCAGTGCTCCAGGGACTAGCGGGAGGAGCCTGGGTAGTACGCAGTATTTT. It specifies CSAPGTSGRSLGSTQYF.

This clonotype was seen only once. The chain has TRBV15 and TRBJ2-3; 7 bases fit TRBD1. CDR3 length equals 14 residues. The trim removed 6 bases at V and 3 bases at J, leaving 6 bases unmatched. Germline values: CDR1 LNHNV, CDR2 YYDKDF (reference sequence). The CDR3 spells CATRRKGATDTQYF. The CDR3 DNA follows: TGTGCCACCAGGCGGAAGGGGGCAACAGATACGCAGTATTTT.

CDR3 sequence reads: CASSLAGGYSYNEQFF. In nucleotides, the CDR3 is TGTGCCAGCAGCTTGGCGGGCGGTTACTCCTACAATGAGCAGTTCTTC. The chain links TRBV5-4 to TRBJ2-1; D is uncertain. Deletions cut 0 bases from V and 0 bases from J, with 10 bases between. The length of the CDR3 is 16 residues. Germline V gene data show CDR1 as SGHNT and CDR2 as YYREEE (reference sequence).

This clonotype was seen ten or more times. The chain has TRBV5-1 and TRBJ2-3, with 9 bases that match TRBD1. Per germline, CDR1 SGHRS and CDR2 YFSETQ. The ends lost 1 base at V and 2 bases at J; junction bases unmatched: 5. This CDR3 is 16 amino acids long. CDR3 coding DNA: TGCGCCAGCAGCTTGTCGGGACAGGGTCCCACAGATACGCAGTATTTT. Translated, it gives CASSLSGQGPTDTQYF.

This clonotype was seen many times. CDR3 amino acids: CSVEDQNSPYEQYF. The CDR3 bases are TGCAGCGTTGAAGATCAAAACAGCCCCTACGAGCAGTACTTC. The chain couples TRBV29-1 to TRBJ2-7; D remains ambiguous. Per the germline V gene, CDR1 is SQVTM and CDR2 is ANQGSEA. This CDR3 contains 14 residues. Trimming took off 0 bases at V and 2 bases at J, with 11 bases between the two ends.

This clonotype has just a few counts. This chain uses TRBV2 with TRBJ2-5; 9 bases agree with TRBD2. Germline V gene sequence: CDR1 SNHLY, CDR2 FYNNEI. This CDR3 has 11 residues. The CDR3 reads CAAGGWETQYF. Here the CDR3 DNA reads TGTGCAGCGGGGGGTTGGGAGACCCAGTACTTC. Full variable domain (missing parts from reference TRBV2 and TRBJ2-5): EPEVTQTPSHQVTQMGQEVILRCVPISNHLYFYWYRQILGQKVEFLVSFYNNEISEKSEIFDDQFSVERPDGSNFTLKIRSTKLEDSAMYFCAAGGWETQYFGPGTRLLVL.

The chain links TRBV3-1 to TRBJ2-5, with 12 positions matching TRBD2. Losses at the gene ends were 3 bases for V and 5 bases for J; bases not matched to a gene: 7. The length of the CDR3 is 16 residues. Germline V CDR1 and CDR2: LGHDT, YNNKEL (reference sequence). The CDR3: CASSHNFLAGGETQYF. The CDR3 region has the DNA TGTGCCAGCAGCCACAATTTCCTAGCGGGAGGGGAGACCCAGTACTTC.

This clonotype showed up just a few times. The chain combines TRBV14 with TRBJ2-7; D is unresolved. This CDR3 has 14 residues. With 0 bases removed from V and 4 bases from J, the gap between germline ends came to 10 bases. Germline V gene sequence: CDR1 SGHDN, CDR2 FVKESK. The CDR3 DNA is TGTGCCAGCAGCCAAGATCTTGCACAGTACGAGCAGTACTTC. It encodes CASSQDLAQYEQYF.

This clonotype has only a few counts. Here the CDR3 reads CASTSTEGSQPQHF. The CDR3 region has the DNA TGTGCCAGCACCTCAACAGAAGGAAGTCAGCCCCAGCATTTT. The V call is TRBV12-3 or TRBV12-4, the J call TRBJ1-5; D ambiguous. Trimming stripped 7 bases from V and 6 bases from J, with 16 bases between. The CDR3 contains 14 residues.

Worth noting for this clonotype: Relative to the germline gene, one junction end is altered; a read error may explain this. This chain links TRBV4-1 with TRBJ2-3, with 11 bases lining up with TRBD1. The CDR3 has 16 amino acids. Germline values: CDR1 MGHRA, CDR2 YSYEKL. DNA of the CDR3: TGCGCCGGCAGCCATCGGGACAGGGGGGAGGGGTATACGCAGTATTTT. Translation gives CAGSHRDRGEGYTQYF.

J is TRBJ1-4 and V is TRBV5-1; D might be TRBD1 (6 bases). CDR1 and CDR2 from the germline V gene are SGHRS and YFSETQ. Trimming left V 4 bases short and J 0 bases short, with 10 bases between. The length of the CDR3 is 15 residues. This chain's CDR3 is CASSHAGATNEKLFF. CDR3 DNA sequence: TGCGCCAGCAGCCACGCAGGGGCAACTAATGAAAAACTGTTTTTT.

The V and J genes are TRBV5-1 and TRBJ2-2, with D perhaps TRBD1 (6 bases). V dropped 5 bases and J dropped 12 bases, with 17 bases sitting between them. The CDR3 sequence is 13 residues long. Germline V gives CDR1 SGHRS, CDR2 YFSETQ. The CDR3 region has the DNA TGCGCCAGCAGACTGGAACAGGGTTCGAAGCTGTTTTTT. As protein: CASRLEQGSKLFF.

V gene TRBV20-1 combines with J gene TRBJ2-3; maybe TRBD1 (6 bases). Germline values: CDR1 DFQATT, CDR2 SNEGSKA (reference sequence). The V end was cut by 0 bases, the J end by 6 bases, with 10 bases between. The CDR3 contains 13 residues. CDR3 nucleotide sequence: TGCAGTGCTAGAGATGAGCAGGGGGATACGCAGTATTTT. It yields the protein CSARDEQGDTQYF.

Turning to this clonotype: A much larger clonotype is one base distant, so this may be a read error. The genes are TRBV10-3 and TRBJ2-7; D is unresolved. Trimming removed 0 bases at V and 12 bases at J, with 21 bases between. The CDR3 spans 15 residues. Germline-derived CDR1 and CDR2 are ENHRY and SYGVKD. Here the CDR3 reads CAISESTDNGETRYF. CDR3 bases: TGTGCCATCAGTGAGTCGACCGACAATGGAGAGACCCGGTACTTC.

Only a few counts were recorded for this clonotype. J is TRBJ2-1 and V is TRBV18; TRBD1 matches 8 bases. Germline V lookup: CDR1 KGHSH, CDR2 LQKENI. Losses at the gene ends were 3 bases for V and 10 bases for J; bases not matched to a gene: 14. This CDR3 spans 16 amino acids. CDR3 protein: CASSPRGTGRVKEQFF. CDR3 DNA: TGTGCCAGCTCACCCCGCGGGACAGGCCGAGTAAAAGAGCAGTTCTTC.

Notes on this clonotype: A read error may account for a junction end that differs from germline. The chain combines TRBV28 with TRBJ1-4; no firm D call. CDR1 MDHEN and CDR2 SYDVKM come from the germline V gene. The length of the CDR3 is 13 residues. The CDR3 reads CAGSLKGYEKLFF. CDR3 nucleotide sequence: TGTGCCGGCAGTTTAAAAGGGTACGAAAAACTGTTTTTT.

About this clonotype itself: An end of the junction differs from the germline gene, which may be a read error. This chain uses TRBV15 with TRBJ1-5; no clear D gene. This CDR3 has 15 amino acids. Germline V gene data show CDR1 as LNHNV and CDR2 as YYDKDF (reference sequence). The CDR3 nucleotides are TGTGCCACCAGCGGAGAGGTCGACCCCAATCAGCCCCAGCATTTT. Translating gives CATSGEVDPNQPQHF.